This T cell receptor beta chain comes out of a study of blood T cell repertoires in COVID-19. As processed by the authors: Estimation of nucleated cell counts relied on the amplification of reference gene primers. Clones were sequenced by immunoSEQ multiplex PCR, and TCRdb holds only the in-frame ones, with some missing. V, J and clone size derive from that table, while D and trimming were established from the DNA sequence. The sample gives 55,000 to 80,000 clones, around 87% of which show up once; 2.5% to 3% is in the top ten. CDR3 length equals 13 residues. The V gene end was trimmed by 8 bases and the J gene end by 6 bases; junction bases not matched to a gene: 9.

This clonotype was sampled from a man aged 50 to 59 with acute or convalescent COVID-19. The sample consisted of peripheral blood. This chain uses TRBV12-3 or TRBV12-4 with TRBJ1-1; the match to TRBD1 covers 7 bases. The DNA of the CDR3 is TGTGCCAGCGGATGGACAGGCGGGGCTGAAGCTTTCTTT. It yields the protein CASGWTGGAEAFF.